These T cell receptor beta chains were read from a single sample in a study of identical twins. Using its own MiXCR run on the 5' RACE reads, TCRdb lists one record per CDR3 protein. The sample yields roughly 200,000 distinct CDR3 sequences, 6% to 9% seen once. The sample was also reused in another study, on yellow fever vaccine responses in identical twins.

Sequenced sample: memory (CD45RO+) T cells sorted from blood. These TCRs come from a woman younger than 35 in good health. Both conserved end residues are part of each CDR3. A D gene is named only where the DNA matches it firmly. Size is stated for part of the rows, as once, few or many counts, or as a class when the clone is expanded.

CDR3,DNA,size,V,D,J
CASSLALGDTGELFF,TGTGCCAGCAGCTTAGCCCTGGGGGACACCGGGGAGCTGTTTTTT,.,TRBV7-6,.,TRBJ2-2
CACSTGGNQPQHF,TGTGCCTGTTCGACAGGGGGAAATCAGCCCCAGCATTTT,.,TRBV30,TRBD1,TRBJ1-5
CASSYDNLQEQFF,TGCGCCAGCAGCTATGATAACCTACAGGAGCAGTTCTTC,many,TRBV5-1,.,TRBJ2-1
CASSQVAGASYEQYF,TGTGCCAGCAGTCAGGTAGCGGGAGCAAGCTACGAGCAGTACTTC,.,TRBV27,TRBD2,TRBJ2-7
CAIRAGDSSNEKLFF,TGTGCCATCAGAGCAGGGGACAGCTCTAATGAAAAACTGTTTTTT,.,TRBV10-3,TRBD1,TRBJ1-4
CSATDRFRREQYF,TGCAGTGCTACCGACAGATTTAGGAGGGAGCAGTACTTC,few,TRBV20-1,.,TRBJ2-7
CASSQDEGYEQFF,TGCGCCAGCAGCCAAGATGAGGGCTATGAGCAGTTCTTC,many,TRBV4-3,.,TRBJ2-1
CSASGGASGRSGYNEQFF,TGCAGTGCCAGCGGCGGGGCTAGCGGGAGATCCGGGTACAATGAGCAGTTCTTC,many,TRBV20-1,TRBD2,TRBJ2-1
CASSLIRWVQETQYF,TGTGCCAGCAGCTTGATTCGGTGGGTTCAAGAGACCCAGTACTTC,.,TRBV5-6,.,TRBJ2-5
CASSIRDTSYEQYF,TGTGCCAGCAGTATACGGGACACCTCCTACGAGCAGTACTTC,.,TRBV27,.,TRBJ2-7
CASSTRQGLNTEAFF,TGTGCCAGTAGTACCCGACAGGGGCTGAACACTGAAGCTTTCTTT,.,TRBV19,TRBD1,TRBJ1-1
CSARMDARETQYF,TGCAGTGCTAGAATGGACGCGAGAGAGACCCAGTACTTC,few,TRBV20-1,.,TRBJ2-5
CATSDGTGAEQYF,TGTGCCACCAGTGATGGAACAGGGGCCGAGCAGTACTTC,few,TRBV24-1,TRBD1,TRBJ2-7
CASSLGRAGGLSPQHF,TGTGCCAGCAGTTTAGGTCGGGCCGGGGGTTTATCGCCCCAGCATTTT,many,TRBV12-3/TRBV12-4,.,TRBJ1-5
CASSFPRGSEQYF,TGTGCCAGCAGCTTCCCCAGGGGGAGCGAGCAGTACTTC,.,TRBV7-9,TRBD1,TRBJ2-7
CASTTQGNEQFF,TGTGCCAGCACTACCCAGGGGAATGAGCAGTTCTTC,few,TRBV12-3/TRBV12-4,.,TRBJ2-1
CASSSGQGFGELFF,TGCGCCAGCAGCTCCGGACAGGGCTTCGGGGAGCTGTTTTTT,many,TRBV5-1,TRBD1,TRBJ2-2
CASSTATSGRGDTQYF,TGTGCCAGCAGCACCGCTACTAGCGGGCGAGGAGATACGCAGTATTTT,.,TRBV11-2,TRBD2,TRBJ2-3
CASSFAAGRSYEQYF,TGTGCCAGCAGTTTTGCCGCCGGGAGGTCCTACGAGCAGTACTTC,many,TRBV12-3/TRBV12-4,TRBD2,TRBJ2-7
CASTQGQSHTDTQYF,TGTGCCAGCACCCAAGGGCAGTCCCACACAGATACGCAGTATTTT,many,TRBV12-3/TRBV12-4,.,TRBJ2-3
CASTLLPSGSMPDEQYF,TGTGCCAGCACCCTCCTCCCTAGCGGGAGTATGCCTGACGAGCAGTACTTC,.,TRBV7-2,TRBD2,TRBJ2-7
CSATPTGQGYYNEQFF,TGCAGTGCTACCCCTACGGGACAGGGGTACTACAATGAGCAGTTCTTC,.,TRBV20-1,TRBD1,TRBJ2-1
CSARVGGYTF,TGCAGTGCTAGAGTGGGAGGCTACACCTTC,.,TRBV20-1,.,TRBJ1-2
CSAFQGASGNQPQHF,TGCAGTGCTTTTCAGGGGGCGAGTGGCAATCAGCCCCAGCATTTT,once,TRBV20-1,TRBD1,TRBJ1-5
CAISDRDRGGEQYF,TGTGCCATCAGTGACCGGGACAGGGGTGGCGAGCAGTACTTC,few,TRBV10-3,TRBD1,TRBJ2-7
CASSLVLLSGVTEAFF,TGTGCCAGCAGCTTGGTCTTGTTGAGTGGGGTTACTGAAGCTTTCTTT,many,TRBV5-6,.,TRBJ1-1
CASSLAGSGTDTQYF,TGTGCCAGCAGTTTAGCGGGGTCTGGCACAGATACGCAGTATTTT,.,TRBV2,TRBD2,TRBJ2-3
CASSSGLTSYEQYF,TGTGCCAGCAGCTCAGGACTTACCTCCTACGAGCAGTACTTC,few,TRBV7-8,.,TRBJ2-7
CASSQRFEQYF,TGTGCCAGCAGCCAAAGGTTCGAGCAGTACTTC,.,TRBV3-1,.,TRBJ2-7
CSARGAGGTYEQYF,TGCAGTGCTAGAGGTGCAGGGGGGACCTACGAGCAGTACTTC,many,TRBV20-1,.,TRBJ2-7
CASSSPGAGETQYF,TGTGCCAGCAGTTCCCCCGGGGCGGGGGAGACCCAGTACTTC,.,TRBV27,.,TRBJ2-5
CASSPVWGARTGELFF,TGTGCCAGCAGCCCCGTTTGGGGGGCGAGGACCGGGGAGCTGTTTTTT,many,TRBV7-2,.,TRBJ2-2
CASSQGGLHTDTQYF,TGCGCCAGCAGCCAAGGGGGACTACACACAGATACGCAGTATTTT,few,TRBV4-3,TRBD2,TRBJ2-3
CSVTNRDRGRGETQYF,TGCAGCGTCACTAACCGGGACAGGGGGCGCGGAGAGACCCAGTACTTC,few,TRBV29-1,TRBD1,TRBJ2-5
CASSGTSGRGETQYF,TGCGCCAGCAGTGGGACTAGCGGGAGGGGAGAGACCCAGTACTTC,.,TRBV10-2,TRBD2,TRBJ2-5
CASSLPGEETQYF,TGTGCCAGCAGTTTACCAGGGGAAGAGACCCAGTACTTC,many,TRBV28,.,TRBJ2-5